The clone carrying this T cell receptor beta chain was seen a few times. The data were obtained in a study of T cells after yellow fever vaccination. A universal primer site and UMIs were added as TCR cDNA was made by 5'RACE template switching. TCRdb called the 5' RACE reads again in MiXCR, with one record for every CDR3 protein. Of about 320,000 distinct CDR3 sequences in the sample, 3.5% to 4.5% were seen once. The starting material was PBMCs, obtained 15 days after the yellow fever booster vaccination. This sequence originates from a man between 18 and 35 years old who received the YFV17D yellow fever vaccine.

CDR3 sequence (DNA): TGTGCCAGCACCGGGAGGGGACGAGGGGGTGGCTACACCTTC. This sequence encodes CASTGRGRGGGYTF. This sequence joins TRBV2 and TRBJ1-2, with D possibly TRBD1 on 6 matching bases. Germline V gene sequence: CDR1 SNHLY, CDR2 FYNNEI. V was shortened by 7 bases and J by 7 bases, with 19 bases between the two germline ends. The length of the CDR3 is 14 residues. The whole variable domain, remainder taken from reference TRBV2 and TRBJ1-2, is EPEVTQTPSHQVTQMGQEVILRCVPISNHLYFYWYRQILGQKVEFLVSFYNNEISEKSEIFDDQFSVERPDGSNFTLKIRSTKLEDSAMYFCASTGRGRGGGYTFGSGTRLTVV.